What follows is one T cell receptor (beta chain) and its context. The antigen is not known. The sample belongs to a study of response to subunit inactivated influenza vaccine. Study-wide results and caveats: Few additional T cells are recruited per seasonal influenza vaccination, authors suggested.

The CDR3 contains 13 residues. Deletions cut 5 bases from V and 7 bases from J, with 12 bases between. Per the germline V gene, CDR1 is MNHEY and CDR2 is SVGEGT. TCRdb re-called the RT-PCR reads with MiXCR, one entry per CDR3 protein. The profile shows roughly 790,000 distinct CDR3 sequences, around 20% of them singletons. The TCR comes from a man in his forties or fifties who received an inactivated influenza vaccine. V usage is TRBV6-2 or TRBV6-3 and J usage is TRBJ2-1, with D unresolved. Sample: PBMCs from blood, taken 5 to 6 days after vaccination. The CDR3 region has the DNA TGTGCCAGCAGTCCGGAGAAATCGAATGAGCAGTTCTTC. Residues: CASSPEKSNEQFF.